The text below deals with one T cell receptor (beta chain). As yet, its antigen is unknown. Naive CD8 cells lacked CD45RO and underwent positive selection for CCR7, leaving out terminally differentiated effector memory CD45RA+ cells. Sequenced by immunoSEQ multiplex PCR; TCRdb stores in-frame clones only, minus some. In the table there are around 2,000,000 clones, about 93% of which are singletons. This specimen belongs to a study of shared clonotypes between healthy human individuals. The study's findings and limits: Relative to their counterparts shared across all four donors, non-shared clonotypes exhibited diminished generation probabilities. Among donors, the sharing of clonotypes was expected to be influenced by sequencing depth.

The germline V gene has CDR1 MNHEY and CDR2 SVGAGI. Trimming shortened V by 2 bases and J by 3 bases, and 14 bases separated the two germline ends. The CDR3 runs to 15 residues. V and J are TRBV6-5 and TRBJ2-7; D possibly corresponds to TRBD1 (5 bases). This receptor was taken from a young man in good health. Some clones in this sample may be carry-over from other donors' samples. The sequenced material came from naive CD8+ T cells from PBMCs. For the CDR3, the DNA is TGTGCCAGCAGTTACAAGCCGGGCAGGGACTACGAGCAGTACTTC. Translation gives CASSYKPGRDYEQYF.